These T cell receptor beta chains were read from a single sample in a study of cytomegalovirus exposure and HLA in healthy donors. TCRdb's table, derived via immunoSEQ multiplex PCR, lists solely in-frame clones and lacks some. The table shows about 180,000 clones, with more than 65% occurring only once. What was sequenced was PBMCs. The receptor source for this set is a man aged 30 to 39 in good health and CMV-seronegative. The CDR3 runs from the conserved cysteine through the conserved F or W. D genes are given only for firm matches. Clone size, where shown, is once, few, many, or a class for clones that have expanded.

once	TRBD1	TRBV6-5	TRBJ2-7	TGTGCCAGCAGACCGGACAGGGACCGTTTCTACGAGCAGTACTTC	CASRPDRDRFYEQYF
.	.	TRBV30	TRBJ1-3	TGTGCCTGGAGTACAGAAAGCTCTGGAAACACCATATATTTT	CAWSTESSGNTIYF
once	.	TRBV21-1	TRBJ2-3	TGTGCCAGCAGCCCCCGGGACACGATAGCCCACGGCACAGATACGCAGTATTTT	CASSPRDTIAHGTDTQYF
.	TRBD2	TRBV29-1	TRBJ2-3	TGCAGCGTTGAAGACGGTTTTTCTCGGACTAGCGGCACAGATACGCAGTATTTT	CSVEDGFSRTSGTDTQYF
few	TRBD1	TRBV19	TRBJ2-7	TGTGCCAGTAGTCGACAGGGACCCTACGAGCAGTACTTC	CASSRQGPYEQYF
.	.	TRBV18	TRBJ1-1	TGTGCCAGCTCTGGACTCAACACTGAAGCTTTCTTT	CASSGLNTEAFF
.	.	TRBV7-6	TRBJ1-2	TGTGCCAGCAGCCCCTTGACAGCTTATGGCTACACCTTC	CASSPLTAYGYTF
.	TRBD2	TRBV28	TRBJ2-5	TGTGCCAGCAGTGAAGCGGGAGGGCCGATTCTCACCCAGTACTTC	CASSEAGGPILTQYF
.	.	TRBV7-2	TRBJ1-4	TGTGCCAGCAGCTCAACGGAGGTGGATGAAAAACTGTTTTTT	CASSSTEVDEKLFF
.	.	TRBV21-1	TRBJ1-1	TGTGCCAGCAGCAAACAGGGGGCCAGAGGGAACACTGAAGCTTTCTTT	CASSKQGARGNTEAFF
.	.	TRBV5-4	TRBJ2-3	TGTGCCAGCAGCTTGGACAGGGTATCGGGGCGCACAGATACGCAGTATTTT	CASSLDRVSGRTDTQYF
.	.	TRBV28	TRBJ1-2	TGTGCCAGCAGTTTGGTGACAGGCATTGGCTACACCTTC	CASSLVTGIGYTF
.	.	TRBV7-3	TRBJ1-2	TGTGCCAGCAGCTTAGGAGGGAACTATGGCTACACCTTC	CASSLGGNYGYTF
few	TRBD1	TRBV4-3	TRBJ2-3	TGCGCCAGCAGCCGAGGTTACAGGGGGCGGACAGATACGCAGTATTTT	CASSRGYRGRTDTQYF
.	TRBD2	TRBV10-2	TRBJ2-7	TGCGCCAGCAGTTGGCGGGAGTACGAGCAGTACTTC	CASSWREYEQYF
.	TRBD2	TRBV7-8	TRBJ2-1	TGTGCCAGCAGCCCACGCGCGGGGGGGTCCTACAATGAGCAGTTCTTC	CASSPRAGGSYNEQFF
.	TRBD1	TRBV29-1	TRBJ1-4	TGCAGCGGCTACCACAGGGGTGAAAAACTGTTTTTT	CSGYHRGEKLFF
.	.	TRBV19	TRBJ2-4	TGTGCCAGTAGTAGCCACACAACAGGGCCCAAAAACATTCAGTACTTC	CASSSHTTGPKNIQYF
once	.	TRBV19	TRBJ2-1	TGTGCCAGTAGTATGCGTGGCTCCTACAATGAGCAGTTCTTC	CASSMRGSYNEQFF
.	.	TRBV19	TRBJ2-3	TGTGCCAGTAGTATCGGCTGGACAGAGACAGATACGCAGTATTTT	CASSIGWTETDTQYF
.	.	TRBV5-5	TRBJ2-7	TGTGCCAGCAGCTTGTCAGGAGGGACGGATGAGCAGTACTTC	CASSLSGGTDEQYF
.	TRBD1	TRBV2	TRBJ2-1	TGTGCCAGCAGTGACAGGGGGCGATTTCGGTTCTTC	CASSDRGRFRFF
.	TRBD2	TRBV9	TRBJ2-1	TGTGCCAGCAGCGTCAGTCAGCGGGAGGCCCATGAGCAGTTCTTC	CASSVSQREAHEQFF
.	.	TRBV6-5	TRBJ2-7	TGTGCCAGCAGCCCGACTATAATCAACGAGCAGTACTTC	CASSPTIINEQYF
.	.	TRBV6-5	TRBJ2-5	TGTGCCAGCAGTTACTCGAGAGGGGGAAAACAAGAGACCCAGTACTTC	CASSYSRGGKQETQYF
once	TRBD1	TRBV28	TRBJ2-2	TGTGCCAGCAGCTTAGAGGGACAGGGAACCGGGGAGCTGTTTTTT	CASSLEGQGTGELFF
few	TRBD2	TRBV4-3	TRBJ2-7	TGCGCCAGCAGCCAAGATAGCGCGGGAGAGCGCCCACACTTC	CASSQDSAGERPHF